The present entry profiles one T cell receptor beta chain with its context. These data belong to a study of blood T cell repertoires in COVID-19. Assay used: immunoSEQ multiplex PCR; TCRdb lists only in-frame clones, some missing. Among about 39,000 clones listed, approximately 78% were seen once. The sequence derives from a man aged 60 to 69 in a cohort sampled during active COVID-19. Input material: peripheral blood.

CDR3 DNA: TGTGCCAGCAGCTTATTAGTCTACGAGCAGTACTTC. It is translated as CASSLLVYEQYF. The rearrangement uses TRBV11-2 and TRBJ2-7; no clear D gene. This CDR3 contains 12 residues. Germline V gives CDR1 SGHAT, CDR2 FQNNGV. Deletions cut 2 bases from V and 3 bases from J, with 5 bases between.